The source of this T cell receptor (beta chain) is a study of long-term antiretroviral therapy in people with HIV. For the study at large: The oldest specimens predate the 2015 immediate-ART recommendation by about a decade.

The content of samples before DNA extraction was roughly 0.9-11 million cryopreserved PBMC. Germline lookup yields CDR1 SGDLS and CDR2 YYNGEE. Trimming took 1 base from V and 1 from J, leaving 8 bases between them. The length of the CDR3 is 15 residues. The authors ran the immunoSEQ assay, v3.0, at survey level. Libraries were prepared by immunoSEQ multiplex PCR; TCRdb keeps only in-frame clonotypes and omits some of them. The sample consists of 45,000 or so clones, 90% to 95% of them appearing once. About this clone itself: Its cognate antigen is unknown.

The study, taken as a whole, reports: Older ART regimens were possibly in use when the blood was collected between the mid-2000s and the late 2010s.

The sample consisted of unsorted PBMCs, taken 3.7 years after starting antiretroviral therapy. The chain links TRBV9 to TRBJ2-2, with no clear D. The TCR originated in a woman in her forties or fifties with HIV. CDR3 DNA: TGTGCCAGCAGCGTAAACAGCATGAACACCGGGGAGCTGTTTTTT. This sequence encodes CASSVNSMNTGELFF.